Presented here are 26 T cell receptor beta chains from one specimen sequenced in a study of cytomegalovirus exposure and HLA in healthy donors. Primers included in the PCR were 60 Vbeta and 13 Jbeta primers. The repertoire was sequenced with immunoSEQ multiplex PCR; TCRdb's copy has only in-frame clones and lacks some. Of 120,000 to 150,000 clones listed, 75% to 85% were seen once; the top ten hold roughly 6.2%. Sequenced input: PBMCs. These receptors all stem from a woman in her thirties or forties in good health and CMV-seropositive.

This clone was seen a single time. The CDR3 sequence: CASSLQGAQETQYF. In nucleotides, the CDR3 is TGTGCCAGCAGCTTACAGGGGGCCCAAGAGACCCAGTACTTC. J is TRBJ2-5 and V is TRBV11-2, with TRBD1 matching 8 bases. J gave up 1 base and V 2 bases, and 0 bases lay outside the gene matches. The CDR3 contains 14 residues. Germline V gene data show CDR1 as SGHAT and CDR2 as FQNNGV.

The J gene is TRBJ1-1, the V gene TRBV6-5; 7 positions match TRBD1. Germline trimming cut 6 bases from V and 3 bases from J; bases unmatched to any gene: 4. CDR1 and CDR2 from the germline V gene are MNHEY and SVGAGI. This CDR3 comprises 13 residues. The CDR3 here is CASRLQGDTEAFF. Written as DNA, the CDR3 is TGTGCCAGCAGGCTCCAGGGGGACACTGAAGCTTTCTTT.

This chain joins TRBV7-9 and TRBJ1-1; no reliable D call. The CDR3 totals 14 residues. Per germline, CDR1 SEHNR and CDR2 FQNEAQ (reference sequence). The germline V and J ends were trimmed by 2 bases and 6 bases, with 13 bases remaining between them. The CDR3 bases are TGTGCCAGCAGCTTATTAGCACTTGCCCCTGAAGCTTTCTTT. This encodes CASSLLALAPEAFF. The entire variable domain, with the rest obtained from reference TRBV7-9 and TRBJ1-1, is as follows: DTGVSQNPRHKITKRGQNVTFRCDPISEHNRLYWYRQTLGQGPEFLTYFQNEAQLEKSRLLSDRFSAERPKGSFSTLEIQRTEQGDSAMYLCASSLLALAPEAFFGQGTRLTVV.

This clone was seen only a few times. The chain couples TRBV6-1 to TRBJ2-7; TRBD1 agrees at 11 bases. J was trimmed by 5 bases and V by 6 bases; bases with no gene match: 3. The CDR3 has 13 residues. Germline CDR1 reads MNHNS; CDR2 reads SASEGT. CDR3 residues: CASRWDRGNEQYF. CDR3 nucleotides: TGTGCCAGCAGATGGGACAGGGGGAACGAGCAGTACTTC.

The genes are TRBV28 and TRBJ2-7; 11 bases align to TRBD2. CDR3 length: 16 residues. V shed 4 bases, J shed 4 bases, and the junction held 9 bases outside the gene matches. Germline CDR1 MDHEN, CDR2 SYDVKM. CDR3 region: CASSSSSSGRIYEQYF. The CDR3 bases are TGTGCCAGCAGTTCATCCTCTAGCGGGAGGATATACGAGCAGTACTTC.

The V call is TRBV14, the J call TRBJ2-2, with TRBD2 as a possible D gene (5 bases). The CDR3 extends over 17 amino acids. Per germline, CDR1 SGHDN and CDR2 FVKESK. Trimming took off 4 bases at V and 4 bases at J, with 19 bases between the two ends. The CDR3 coding sequence is TGTGCCAGCAGCCCCCGCGTCCGGGGATCAGGCACCGGGGAGCTGTTTTTT. It yields the protein CASSPRVRGSGTGELFF.

The V gene is TRBV7-9, the J gene TRBJ1-2, with D hard to call. The CDR3 is 13 residues long. V was shortened by 11 bases and J by 0 bases, with 13 bases between the two germline ends. Germline V gene sequence: CDR1 SEHNR, CDR2 FQNEAQ (reference sequence). This CDR3 reads CAGQVSANYGYTF. The CDR3 DNA is TGTGCCGGCCAGGTCTCTGCTAACTATGGCTACACCTTC.

This chain links TRBV30 with TRBJ1-2; 8 bases are shared with TRBD1. The CDR3 covers 16 residues. Germline V gene sequence: CDR1 GTSNPN, CDR2 SVGIG (reference sequence). Trimming removed 0 bases from V and 5 bases from J; junction bases left unmatched: 11. CDR3 nucleotides: TGTGCCTGGAGTGTACTTCATCGGACAGGGACTTATGGCTACACCTTC. Protein: CAWSVLHRTGTYGYTF.

J is TRBJ2-2 and V is TRBV5-1; unclear D gene. The CDR3 is 15 amino acids. The V end lost 0 bases, the J end lost 6 bases, and 12 bases lay between the germline ends. In germline, CDR1 is SGHRS, CDR2 YFSETQ. CDR3 bases: TGCGCCAGCAGCTTGGGAGCCGCCGGGTCCGGGGAGCTGTTTTTT. It is translated as CASSLGAAGSGELFF.

This clone was seen a handful of times. The rearrangement uses TRBV18 and TRBJ2-7, with D tentatively TRBD1 (6 bases). Germline V gene sequence: CDR1 KGHSH, CDR2 LQKENI. The length of the CDR3 is 14 residues. V lost 6 bases to trimming and J lost 1 base, with 13 bases between them. CDR3 coding DNA: TGTGCCAGCTCCCCGAGACAGGTTTCCTACGAGCAGTACTTC. It specifies CASSPRQVSYEQYF.

V and J are TRBV9 and TRBJ2-7, with D tentatively TRBD2 (5 bases). CDR1 SGDLS and CDR2 YYNGEE come from the germline V gene. V was clipped by 0 bases and J by 5 bases, with 6 bases between them. The CDR3 contains 12 residues. The CDR3 protein is CASSVEGDEQYF. The CDR3 DNA sequence: TGTGCCAGCAGCGTAGAGGGAGACGAGCAGTACTTC.

This chain joins TRBV7-9 and TRBJ2-7; 8 positions match TRBD1. The CDR3 covers 14 residues. Germline V gene data show CDR1 as SEHNR and CDR2 as FQNEAQ (reference sequence). Losses at the gene ends were 3 bases for V and 6 bases for J; bases not matched to a gene: 7. The CDR3 DNA follows: TGTGCCAGCAGCTTGGGACAGGAGTGGCGCGAGCAGTACTTC. This translates into CASSLGQEWREQYF.

The rearrangement joins TRBV5-6 to TRBJ2-7; the D gene is possibly TRBD1 (5 bases). Deletions cut 1 base from V and 3 bases from J, with 14 bases between. Germline CDR1 and CDR2: SGHDT and YYEEEE. The CDR3 covers 15 residues. As DNA, the CDR3 is TGTGCCAGCAGCTTGCCCCCCGACAGACACTACGAGCAGTACTTC. Its protein product is CASSLPPDRHYEQYF.

The gene calls are TRBV5-1 and TRBJ2-1; TRBD2 aligns across 8 bases. The V gene end was trimmed by 5 bases and the J gene end by 2 bases; junction bases not matched to a gene: 12. CDR1 and CDR2 (germline): SGHRS, YFSETQ. There are 17 residues in the CDR3. The CDR3 sequence: CASSKTSETAPYNEQFF. CDR3 nucleotide sequence: TGCGCCAGCAGTAAGACTAGCGAGACCGCCCCCTACAATGAGCAGTTCTTC. Full variable domain (missing parts from reference TRBV5-1 and TRBJ2-1): KAGVTQTPRYLIKTRGQQVTLSCSPISGHRSVSWYQQTPGQGLQFLFEYFSETQRNKGNFPGRFSGRQFSNSRSEMNVSTLELGDSALYLCASSKTSETAPYNEQFFGPGTRLTVL.

DNA of the CDR3: TGCGCCAGCAGCACCACCGGGACATCTAATGAAAAACTGTTTTTT. This translates into CASSTTGTSNEKLFF. This chain connects TRBV5-1 to TRBJ1-4, with a possible D match to TRBD1 (6 bases). Germline lookup yields CDR1 SGHRS and CDR2 YFSETQ. The CDR3 is 15 residues long. With 4 bases removed from V and 3 bases from J, the gap between germline ends came to 13 bases.

As concerns this clone: The junction does not match germline at one end; this may be a read error. V is TRBV7-9 and J is TRBJ2-5; perhaps TRBD1 as D (6 bases). The germline gives CDR1 SEHNR, CDR2 FQNEAQ (reference sequence). The CDR3 totals 14 residues. The CDR3 sequence: CSSSSGTSAQTQYF. In DNA, the CDR3 is TGTTCCAGCAGCTCCGGGACATCTGCTCAGACCCAGTACTTC.

This chain connects TRBV6-1 to TRBJ2-1; 12 bases fit TRBD2. The CDR3 runs 16 residues. V was pared by 4 bases and J by 2 bases, with 3 bases of the junction left unmatched. CDR1 and CDR2 (germline): MNHNS, SASEGT. Here the CDR3 reads CASSVGLAGTYNEQFF. In nucleotides, the CDR3 is TGTGCCAGCAGTGTCGGACTAGCGGGAACCTACAATGAGCAGTTCTTC.

The chain recombines TRBV28 with TRBJ2-2, with D unresolved. V shed 1 base and J shed 4 bases, with 4 bases lying between them. The CDR3 contains 13 residues. CDR1 is MDHEN and CDR2 is SYDVKM in the germline V gene. DNA of the CDR3: TGTGCCAGCAGTTTATCGGGCACCGGGGAGCTGTTTTTT. Its translation is CASSLSGTGELFF. The variable domain in full, with the rest retrieved from reference TRBV28 and TRBJ2-2, is DVKVTQSSRYLVKRTGEKVFLECVQDMDHENMFWYRQDPGLGLRLIYFSYDVKMKEKGDIPEGYSVSREKKERFSLILESASTNQTSMYLCASSLSGTGELFFGEGSRLTVL.

The J gene is TRBJ1-5, the V gene TRBV4-1; tentatively, D is TRBD1 (5 bases). This CDR3 region has 17 residues. Germline V lookup: CDR1 MGHRA, CDR2 YSYEKL. Trimming took 1 base from V and 2 from J, leaving 15 bases between them. The CDR3 spells CASSQVKGAIGNQPQHF. Written as DNA, the CDR3 is TGCGCCAGCAGCCAAGTAAAAGGGGCAATAGGCAATCAGCCCCAGCATTTT.

V is TRBV30 and J is TRBJ2-3; no clear D. This CDR3 region has 12 residues. Trimming took 6 bases from V and 1 from J, leaving 8 bases between them. Germline CDR1 and CDR2: GTSNPN and SVGIG (reference sequence). The CDR3 is CACTGRTDTQYF. The CDR3 DNA reads as TGTGCCTGCACGGGTCGCACAGATACGCAGTATTTT. The whole variable domain, filled in from reference TRBV30 and TRBJ2-3, reads SQTIHQWPATLVQPVGSPLSLECTVEGTSNPNLYWYRQAAGRGLQLLFYSVGIGQISSEVPQNLSASRPQDRQFILSSKKLLLSDSGFYLCACTGRTDTQYFGPGTRLTVL.

CDR3 sequence: CASSIQVRETQYF. The CDR3 DNA is TGTGCCAGTAGTATCCAGGTCCGAGAGACCCAGTACTTC. This chain joins TRBV19 and TRBJ2-5, with no clear D. Germline loops: CDR1 LNHDA, CDR2 SQIVND (reference sequence). The CDR3 spans 13 residues. V shed 3 bases and J shed 4 bases, with 9 bases lying between them.

The chain combines TRBV5-1 with TRBJ2-7; TRBD2 might be the D (6 bases). CDR1 and CDR2 from the germline V gene are SGHRS and YFSETQ. The CDR3 runs to 13 residues. V lost 0 bases, J lost 7 bases, and 11 bases lay in between. CDR3 in amino acids: CASSLVRGGEQYF. As DNA, the CDR3 is TGCGCCAGCAGCTTGGTTCGGGGAGGAGAGCAGTACTTC.

The rearrangement joins TRBV6-5 to TRBJ1-1; TRBD1 is a possible D gene (5 bases). Germline values: CDR1 MNHEY, CDR2 SVGAGI. The CDR3 length is 14 residues. V was pared by 6 bases and J by 2 bases, with 13 bases between. CDR3 sequence reads: CASRQPGDNTEAFF. CDR3 in DNA: TGTGCCAGCAGGCAACCGGGGGATAACACTGAAGCTTTCTTT.

V is TRBV29-1 and J is TRBJ1-5; tentative D call: TRBD1 (5 bases). Germline V CDR1 and CDR2: SQVTM, ANQGSEA. V dropped 3 bases and J dropped 7 bases, with 16 bases sitting between them. CDR3 size: 14 residues. The CDR3, as DNA: TGCAGCGTTGAGGGGGGACGATGGGGACAGCCCCAGCATTTT. Its protein product is CSVEGGRWGQPQHF.

This sequence joins TRBV19 and TRBJ2-1, with 11 nucleotides matching TRBD2. The length of the CDR3 is 16 residues. V lost 8 bases and J lost 5; bases outside the gene matches: 11. Germline V lookup: CDR1 LNHDA, CDR2 SQIVND (reference sequence). The DNA for the CDR3 is TGTGCCAGTCGAGACGACTCTAGCGGGAGGAACAATGAGCAGTTCTTC. As protein: CASRDDSSGRNNEQFF.

This chain uses TRBV7-2 with TRBJ1-5; the D gene is possibly TRBD1 (5 bases). The germline V gene encodes CDR1 SGHTA and CDR2 FQGNSA. This CDR3 has 12 amino acids. V gave up 5 bases and J gave up 7 bases, with 9 bases separating them. The CDR3 sequence is CASSVQGQPQHF. The CDR3 bases are TGTGCCAGCAGCGTCCAGGGCCAGCCCCAGCATTTT.